The entry below describes one T cell receptor beta chain. Its target is unknown. This sample is part of a study of cytomegalovirus exposure and HLA in healthy donors. Study-wide results and limits: A later look showed TCR association rates differing by HLA locus, highest for DRB1 and lowest for HLA-C.

The CDR3 extends over 17 amino acids. V gave up 6 bases and J gave up 3 bases, with 21 bases separating them. CDR1 LNHDA and CDR2 SQIVND come from the germline V gene (reference sequence). This PCR relied on a set of 60 Vbeta primers and 13 Jbeta primers. Data came from immunoSEQ multiplex PCR; TCRdb stores just in-frame clones and leaves some out. The sample includes some 150,000 clones, 79% of them seen just once. The material sequenced was PBMCs. V gene TRBV19 combines with J gene TRBJ2-1, with D perhaps TRBD2 (5 bases). The TCR sequence derives from a human donor in good health. The CDR3 bases are TGTGCCAGTAGCCGGCGGGCTCCCAGTGGGTTCTACAATGAGCAGTTCTTC. It yields the protein CASSRRAPSGFYNEQFF.